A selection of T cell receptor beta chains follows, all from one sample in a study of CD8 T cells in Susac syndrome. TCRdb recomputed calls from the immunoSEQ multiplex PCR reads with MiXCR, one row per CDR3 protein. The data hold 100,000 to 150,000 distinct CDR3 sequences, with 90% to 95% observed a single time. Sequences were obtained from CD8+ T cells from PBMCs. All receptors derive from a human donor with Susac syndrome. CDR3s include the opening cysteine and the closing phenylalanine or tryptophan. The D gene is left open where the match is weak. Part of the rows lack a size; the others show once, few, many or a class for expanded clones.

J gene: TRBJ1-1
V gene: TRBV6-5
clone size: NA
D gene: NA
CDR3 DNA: TGTGCCAGCAGTTACTCGGGGGGGATGGGCACTGAAGCTTTCTTT
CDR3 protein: CASSYSGGMGTEAFF

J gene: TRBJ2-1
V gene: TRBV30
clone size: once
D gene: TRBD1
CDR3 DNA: TGTGCCTGGGACAGGGGGACTTACAATGAGCAGTTCTTC
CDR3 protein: CAWDRGTYNEQFF

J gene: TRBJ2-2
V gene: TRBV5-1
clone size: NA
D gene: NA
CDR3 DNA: TGCGCCAGCAGCACCCTCTTCCAGGGCTCCGGGGAGCTGTTTTTT
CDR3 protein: CASSTLFQGSGELFF

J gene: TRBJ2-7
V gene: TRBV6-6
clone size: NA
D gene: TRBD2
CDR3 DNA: TGTGCCAGCAGTACGACTAGCGGCTACGAGCAGTACTTC
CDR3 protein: CASSTTSGYEQYF

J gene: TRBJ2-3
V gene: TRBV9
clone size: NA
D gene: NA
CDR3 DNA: TGTGCCAGCAGCGTAGTGGACAGTCGGGCAGATACGCAGTATTTT
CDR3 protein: CASSVVDSRADTQYF

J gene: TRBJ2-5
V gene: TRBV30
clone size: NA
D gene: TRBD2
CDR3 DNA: TGTGCCTGGAGTGAAATGGGCACTAGCGTTCTACAAGAGACCCAGTACTTC
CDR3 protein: CAWSEMGTSVLQETQYF

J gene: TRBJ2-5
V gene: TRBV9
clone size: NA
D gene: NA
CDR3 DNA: TGTGCCAGCAGCGGACTAGGGGGCGAGACCCAGTACTTC
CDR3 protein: CASSGLGGETQYF

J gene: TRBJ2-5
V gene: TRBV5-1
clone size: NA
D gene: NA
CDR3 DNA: TGCGCCAGCAGCCCCGTCCCAGGGATGGAGACCCAGTACTTC
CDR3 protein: CASSPVPGMETQYF

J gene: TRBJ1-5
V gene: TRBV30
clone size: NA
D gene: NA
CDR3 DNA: TGTGCCTGGAGTGGCGCGGGAGACGGAACGCAGCCCCAGCATTTT
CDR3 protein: CAWSGAGDGTQPQHF

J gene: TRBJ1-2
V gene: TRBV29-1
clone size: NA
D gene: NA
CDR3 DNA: TGCAGCGTTGACTCGACGGGGGGGAACTATGGCTACACCTTC
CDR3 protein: CSVDSTGGNYGYTF

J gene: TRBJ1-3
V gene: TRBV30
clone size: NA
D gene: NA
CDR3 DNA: TGTGCCTGGGGTAGGACCTCAGGGGACACCATATATTTT
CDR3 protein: CAWGRTSGDTIYF

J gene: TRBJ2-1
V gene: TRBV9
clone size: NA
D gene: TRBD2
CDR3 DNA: TGTGCCAGCAGCACTCCCCTAGCGGGAGGGGTCGAACATGAGCAGTTCTTC
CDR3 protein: CASSTPLAGGVEHEQFF

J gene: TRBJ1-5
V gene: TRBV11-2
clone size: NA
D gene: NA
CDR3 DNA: TGTGCCAGCAGCCCGGGTCCCACCCAGCCCCAGCATTTT
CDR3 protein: CASSPGPTQPQHF

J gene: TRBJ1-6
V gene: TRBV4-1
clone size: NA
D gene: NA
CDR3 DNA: TGCGCCAGCAGCCACCAGGGGATAAAAAGCTCCTATAATTCACCCCTCCACTTT
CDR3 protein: CASSHQGIKSSYNSPLHF

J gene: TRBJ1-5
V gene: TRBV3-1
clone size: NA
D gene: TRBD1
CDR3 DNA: TGTGCCAGCAGCCAAGATCTAGGGGGCGGACAGCCCCAGCATTTT
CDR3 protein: CASSQDLGGGQPQHF

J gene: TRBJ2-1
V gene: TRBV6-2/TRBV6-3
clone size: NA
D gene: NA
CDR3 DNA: TGTGCCAGCAGTTACGGCACCCCTAGGGATGAGCAGTTCTTC
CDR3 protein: CASSYGTPRDEQFF

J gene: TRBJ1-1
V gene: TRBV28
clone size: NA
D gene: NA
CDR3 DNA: TGTGCCAGCAGTATTTGGGGGGGCAGCACTGAAGCTTTCTTT
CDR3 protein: CASSIWGGSTEAFF

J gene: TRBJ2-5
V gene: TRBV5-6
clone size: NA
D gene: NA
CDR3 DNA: TGTGCCAGCAGCCGCGCGGTCCGGGAGACCCAGTACTTC
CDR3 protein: CASSRAVRETQYF

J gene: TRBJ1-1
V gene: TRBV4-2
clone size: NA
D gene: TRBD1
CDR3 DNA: TGTGCCAGCAGCCAAATCCTCCCCAGGACAGGAATGAACACTGAAGCTTTCTTT
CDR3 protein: CASSQILPRTGMNTEAFF

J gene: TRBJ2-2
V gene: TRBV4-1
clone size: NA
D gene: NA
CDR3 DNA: TGCGCCAGCAGCCGGCTGGGGACCGGGGAGCTGTTTTTT
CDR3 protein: CASSRLGTGELFF

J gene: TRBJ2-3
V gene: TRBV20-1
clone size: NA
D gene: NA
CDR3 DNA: TGCAGTGTCAAGGGGGGGGCGTGGGACACAGATACGCAGTATTTT
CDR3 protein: CSVKGGAWDTDTQYF

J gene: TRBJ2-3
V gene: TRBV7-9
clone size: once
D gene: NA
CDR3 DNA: TGTGCCAGCAGCTTAGCGGGACGGAACACAGATACGCAGTATTTT
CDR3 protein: CASSLAGRNTDTQYF

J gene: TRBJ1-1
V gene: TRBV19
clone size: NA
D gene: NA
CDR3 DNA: TGTGCCAGTAGTCAAAAGGGGGAGCTTTTCTTT
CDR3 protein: CASSQKGELFF

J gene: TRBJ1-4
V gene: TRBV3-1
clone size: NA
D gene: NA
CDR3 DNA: TGTGCCAGCAGCCAAGATTGGGGACCCAATGAAAAACTGTTTTTT
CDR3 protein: CASSQDWGPNEKLFF

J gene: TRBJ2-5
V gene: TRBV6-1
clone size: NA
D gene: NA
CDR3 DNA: TGTGCCAGCAGTGAAGGAGTAAGGGTCCCAGAGACCCAGTACTTC
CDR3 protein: CASSEGVRVPETQYF

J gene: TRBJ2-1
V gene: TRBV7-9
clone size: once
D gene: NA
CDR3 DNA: TGTGCCAGCAGCTTAGGGGAGTCCTACAATGAGCAGTTCTTC
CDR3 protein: CASSLGESYNEQFF

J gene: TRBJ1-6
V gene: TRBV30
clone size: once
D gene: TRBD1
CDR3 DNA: TGTGCCTGGAGTGTTCACGGACCGGGACAGGGGGATTCACCCCTCCACTTT
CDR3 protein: CAWSVHGPGQGDSPLHF

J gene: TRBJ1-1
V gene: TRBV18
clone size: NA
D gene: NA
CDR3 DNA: TGTGCCAGCTCACCACCGGGTACAGAAGCTTTCTTT
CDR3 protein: CASSPPGTEAFF

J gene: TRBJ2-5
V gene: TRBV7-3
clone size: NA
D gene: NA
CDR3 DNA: TGTGCCAGCAGCATAAAAGGGGGTTGGGAAGAGACCCAGTACTTC
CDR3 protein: CASSIKGGWEETQYF

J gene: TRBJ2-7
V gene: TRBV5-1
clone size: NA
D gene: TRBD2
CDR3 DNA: TGCGCCAGCAGCCCCGGACTAGTATCGAGTTCCTACGAGCAGTACTTC
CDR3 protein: CASSPGLVSSSYEQYF

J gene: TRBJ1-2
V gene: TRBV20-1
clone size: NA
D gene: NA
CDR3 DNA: TGCAGTGCTAGTAGCTTCGTCTATGGCTACACCTTC
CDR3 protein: CSASSFVYGYTF

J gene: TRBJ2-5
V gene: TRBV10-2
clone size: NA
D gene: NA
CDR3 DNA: TGCGCCAGCAGGGTCAGGGGAGGTGAGACCCAGTACTTC
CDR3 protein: CASRVRGGETQYF

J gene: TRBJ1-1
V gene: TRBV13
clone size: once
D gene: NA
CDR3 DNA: TGTGCCAGCAGCTTTGGGGGATCTGAAGCTTTCTTT
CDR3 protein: CASSFGGSEAFF

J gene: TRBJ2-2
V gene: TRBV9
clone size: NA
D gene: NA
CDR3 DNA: TGTGCCAGCAGCGCCCCTATTAAGGGGGAGCTGTTTTTT
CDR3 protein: CASSAPIKGELFF

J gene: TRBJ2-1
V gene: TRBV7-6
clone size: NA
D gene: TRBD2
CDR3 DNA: TGTGCCAGCAGCTTTAGCGGGAGGGAGGACAATGAGCAGTTCTTC
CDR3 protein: CASSFSGREDNEQFF

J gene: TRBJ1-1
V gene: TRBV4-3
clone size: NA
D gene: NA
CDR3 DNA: TGCGCCAGCAGCCAAGGTCAGGGCATCGGTACTGAAGCTTTCTTT
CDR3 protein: CASSQGQGIGTEAFF

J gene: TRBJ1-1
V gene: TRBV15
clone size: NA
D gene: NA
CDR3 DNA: TGTGCCACCAGCAGGGGAGGGAACACTGAAGCTTTCTTT
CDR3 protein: CATSRGGNTEAFF

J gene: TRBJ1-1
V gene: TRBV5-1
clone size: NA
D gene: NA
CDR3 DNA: TGCGCCAGCAGCGGTGAGACAGGCAGAAACACTGAAGCTTTCTTT
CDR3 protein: CASSGETGRNTEAFF

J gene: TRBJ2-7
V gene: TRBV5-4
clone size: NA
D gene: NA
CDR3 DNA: TGTGCCAGCAGCTTGGCGGCCGGGGGCGAGCAGTACTTC
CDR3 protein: CASSLAAGGEQYF

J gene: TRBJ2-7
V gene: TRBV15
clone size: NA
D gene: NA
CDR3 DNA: TGTGCCACCAGCTCGGGAAGGGAAGGGGGCTACGAGCAGTACTTC
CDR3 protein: CATSSGREGGYEQYF

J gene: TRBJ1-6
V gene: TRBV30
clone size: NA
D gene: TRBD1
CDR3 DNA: TGTGCCTGGAGTGACGGGACAGGGGGTAATTCACCCCTCCACTTT
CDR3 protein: CAWSDGTGGNSPLHF

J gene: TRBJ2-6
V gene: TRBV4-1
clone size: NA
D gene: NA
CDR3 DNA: TGCGCCAGCAGCCGCCTGGACGGGAGCTCTGGGGCCAACGTCCTGACTTTC
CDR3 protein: CASSRLDGSSGANVLTF

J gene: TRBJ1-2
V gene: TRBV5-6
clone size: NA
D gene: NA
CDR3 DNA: TGTGCCAGCAGCTTGCGCGGCAGTAACTATGGCTACACCTTC
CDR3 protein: CASSLRGSNYGYTF

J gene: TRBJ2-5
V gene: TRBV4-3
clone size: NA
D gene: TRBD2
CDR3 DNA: TGCGCCAGCAGCCGAAACCTAGCGGGTCAAGAGACCCAGTACTTC
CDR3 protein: CASSRNLAGQETQYF

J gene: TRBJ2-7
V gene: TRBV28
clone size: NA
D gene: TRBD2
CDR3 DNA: TGTGCCAGCAGTCCAAAAGCGGGACTCCCCTACGAGCAGTACTTC
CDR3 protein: CASSPKAGLPYEQYF

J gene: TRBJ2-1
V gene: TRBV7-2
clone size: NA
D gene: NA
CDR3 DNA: TGTGCCAGCAGCTTATTAGGTGTCTTGGGACTCAATGAGCAGTTCTTC
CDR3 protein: CASSLLGVLGLNEQFF

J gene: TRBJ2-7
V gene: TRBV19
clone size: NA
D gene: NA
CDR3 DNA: TGTGCCAGTAGTGCAGGACAGAGCTACGAGCAGTACTTC
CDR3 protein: CASSAGQSYEQYF

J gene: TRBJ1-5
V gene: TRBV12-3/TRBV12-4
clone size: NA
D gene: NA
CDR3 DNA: TGTGCCAGCACGTTCGGGGTTCACGGCAATCAGCCCCAGCATTTT
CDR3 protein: CASTFGVHGNQPQHF

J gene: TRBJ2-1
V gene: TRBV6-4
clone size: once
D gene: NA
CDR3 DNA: TGTGCCAGCAGCCATTCGGGCGGGGTAAACAATGAGCAGTTCTTC
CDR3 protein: CASSHSGGVNNEQFF

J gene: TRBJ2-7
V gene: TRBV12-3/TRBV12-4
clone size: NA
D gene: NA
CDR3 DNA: TGTGCCAGCCAGGGTTTCGGGTACGAGCAGTACTTC
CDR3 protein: CASQGFGYEQYF

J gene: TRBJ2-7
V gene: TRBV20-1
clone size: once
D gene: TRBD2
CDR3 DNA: TGCAGTGCTAGAGGTCAAGGGACTAGCGTAACCTACGAGCAGTACTTC
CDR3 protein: CSARGQGTSVTYEQYF

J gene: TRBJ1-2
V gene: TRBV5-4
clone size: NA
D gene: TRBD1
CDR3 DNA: TGTGCCAGCACCGACGGACAGGCCGTCTTGGGCTACACCTTC
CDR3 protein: CASTDGQAVLGYTF

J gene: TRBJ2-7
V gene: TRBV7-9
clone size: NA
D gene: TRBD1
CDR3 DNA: TGTGCCAGCAGCCCAGTTGGGACAGGTGCAACCTACGAGCAGTACTTC
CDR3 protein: CASSPVGTGATYEQYF

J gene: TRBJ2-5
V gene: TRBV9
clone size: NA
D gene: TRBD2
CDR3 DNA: TGTGCCAGCAGCGTAGTAGCGGGGGGGCCCTCAGAGACCCAGTACTTC
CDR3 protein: CASSVVAGGPSETQYF

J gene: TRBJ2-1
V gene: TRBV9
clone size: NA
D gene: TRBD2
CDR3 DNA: TGTGCCAGCTTCCCCCACGGGACTAGCGGGGGGGATGAGCAGTTCTTC
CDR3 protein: CASFPHGTSGGDEQFF

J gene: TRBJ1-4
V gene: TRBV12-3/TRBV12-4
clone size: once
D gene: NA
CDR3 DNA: TGTGCCAGCAGTTTAGCGTCAACAACTAATGAAAAACTGTTTTTT
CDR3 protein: CASSLASTTNEKLFF

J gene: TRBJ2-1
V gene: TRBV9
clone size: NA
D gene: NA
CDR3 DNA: TGTGCCAGCAGCCGAGAGGACCCAAGGGATGAGCAGTTCTTC
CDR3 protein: CASSREDPRDEQFF

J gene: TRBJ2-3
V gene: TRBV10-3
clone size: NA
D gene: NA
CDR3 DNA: TGTGCCATCAGTGTCGGGGACGGGAGCTACTTCACAGATACGCAGTATTTT
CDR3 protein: CAISVGDGSYFTDTQYF

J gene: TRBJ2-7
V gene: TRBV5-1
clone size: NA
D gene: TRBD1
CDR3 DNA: TGCGCCAGCAGCTCGGGACAGGGATTAGGGGAGCAGTACTTC
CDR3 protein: CASSSGQGLGEQYF